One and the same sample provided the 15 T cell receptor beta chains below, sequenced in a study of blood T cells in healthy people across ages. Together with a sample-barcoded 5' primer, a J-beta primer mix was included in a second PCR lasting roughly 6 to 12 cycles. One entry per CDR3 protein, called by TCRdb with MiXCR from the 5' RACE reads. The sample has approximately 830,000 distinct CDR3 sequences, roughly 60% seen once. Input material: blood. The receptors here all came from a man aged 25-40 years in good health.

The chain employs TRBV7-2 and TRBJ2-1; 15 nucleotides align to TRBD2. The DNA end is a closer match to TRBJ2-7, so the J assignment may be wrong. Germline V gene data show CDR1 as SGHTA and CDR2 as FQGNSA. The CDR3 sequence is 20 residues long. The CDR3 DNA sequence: TGTGCCAGCAGCTCGGCGGGACTAGCGGGGGGCCGGAGCTCCTACAATGAGCAGTACTTC. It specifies CASSSAGLAGGRSSYNEQYF.

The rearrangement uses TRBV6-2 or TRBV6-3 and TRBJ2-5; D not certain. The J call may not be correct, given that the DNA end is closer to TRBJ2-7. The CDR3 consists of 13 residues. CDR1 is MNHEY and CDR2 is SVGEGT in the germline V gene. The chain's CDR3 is CASRTPPIYEQYF. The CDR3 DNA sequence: TGTGCCAGCAGAACACCTCCCATCTACGAGCAGTACTTC.

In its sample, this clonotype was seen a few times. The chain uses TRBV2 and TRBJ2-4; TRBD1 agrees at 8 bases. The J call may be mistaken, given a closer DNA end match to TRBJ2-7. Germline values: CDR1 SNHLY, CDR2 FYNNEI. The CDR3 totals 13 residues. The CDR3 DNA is TGTGCCTCAGTCGGACAGGGAACTTACGAGCAGTACTTC. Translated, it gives CASVGQGTYEQYF.

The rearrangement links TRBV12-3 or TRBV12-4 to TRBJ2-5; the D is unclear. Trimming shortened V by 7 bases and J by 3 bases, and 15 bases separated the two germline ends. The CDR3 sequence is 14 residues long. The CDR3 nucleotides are TGTGCCAGCACCCATGGGAATTTCGAAGAGACCCAGTACTTC. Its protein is CASTHGNFEETQYF.

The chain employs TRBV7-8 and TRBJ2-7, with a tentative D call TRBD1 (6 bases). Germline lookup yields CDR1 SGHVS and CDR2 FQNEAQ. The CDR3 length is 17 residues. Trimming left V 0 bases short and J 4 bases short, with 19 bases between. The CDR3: CASSLALAGAPSYEQYF. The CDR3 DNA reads TGTGCCAGCAGCTTAGCGCTCGCAGGGGCACCTTCTTACGAGCAGTACTTC.

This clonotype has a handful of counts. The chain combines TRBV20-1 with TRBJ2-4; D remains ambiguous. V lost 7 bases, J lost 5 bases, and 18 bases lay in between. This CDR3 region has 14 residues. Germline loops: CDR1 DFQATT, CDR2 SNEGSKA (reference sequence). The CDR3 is CSGSVGPHQNIQYF. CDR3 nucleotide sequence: TGCAGTGGAAGTGTGGGTCCCCATCAAAACATTCAGTACTTC.

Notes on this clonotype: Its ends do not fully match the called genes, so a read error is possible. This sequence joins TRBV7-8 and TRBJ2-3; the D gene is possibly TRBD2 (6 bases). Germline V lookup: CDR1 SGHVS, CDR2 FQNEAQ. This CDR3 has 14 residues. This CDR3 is CASAGAGSADTQYF. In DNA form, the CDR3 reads TGCGCCAGCGCTGGGGCGGGGTCCGCAGATACGCAGTATTTT.

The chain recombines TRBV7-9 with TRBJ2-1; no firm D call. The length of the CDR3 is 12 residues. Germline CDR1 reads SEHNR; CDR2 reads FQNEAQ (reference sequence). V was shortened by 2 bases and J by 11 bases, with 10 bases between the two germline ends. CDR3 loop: CASSLTTAQQFF. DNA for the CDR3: TGTGCCAGCAGCTTAACGACCGCGCAGCAGTTCTTC.

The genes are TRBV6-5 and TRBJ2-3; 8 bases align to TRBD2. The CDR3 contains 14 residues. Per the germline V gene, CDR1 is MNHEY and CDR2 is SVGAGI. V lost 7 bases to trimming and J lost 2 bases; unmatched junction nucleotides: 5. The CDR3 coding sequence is TGTGCCAGCACCCCGGGGGGGATCACAGATACGCAGTATTTT. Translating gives CASTPGGITDTQYF.

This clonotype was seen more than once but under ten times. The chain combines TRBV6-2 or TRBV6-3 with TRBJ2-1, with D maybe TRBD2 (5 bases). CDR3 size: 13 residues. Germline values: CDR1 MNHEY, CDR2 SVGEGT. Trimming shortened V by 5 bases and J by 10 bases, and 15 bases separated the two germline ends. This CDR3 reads CASSLSPSGEQFF. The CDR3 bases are TGTGCCAGCAGTCTATCGCCTTCGGGAGAGCAGTTCTTC.

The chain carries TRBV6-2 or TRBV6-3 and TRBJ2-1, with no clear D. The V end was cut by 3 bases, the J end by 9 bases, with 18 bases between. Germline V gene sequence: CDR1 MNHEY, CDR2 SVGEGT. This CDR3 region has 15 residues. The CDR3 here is CASSYGKVVYFEQFF. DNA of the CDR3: TGTGCCAGCAGTTATGGGAAGGTTGTTTATTTTGAGCAGTTCTTC.

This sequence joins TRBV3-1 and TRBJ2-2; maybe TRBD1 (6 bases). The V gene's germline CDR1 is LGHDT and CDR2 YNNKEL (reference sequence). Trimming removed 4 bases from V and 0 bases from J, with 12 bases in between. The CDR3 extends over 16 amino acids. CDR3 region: CASSRGSGANTGELFF. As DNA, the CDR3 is TGTGCCAGCAGCCGCGGGTCAGGGGCGAACACCGGGGAGCTGTTTTTT.

The CDR3 region is CSVETGGNTGELFF. The DNA of the CDR3 is TGCAGCGTAGAAACAGGGGGCAACACCGGGGAGCTGTTTTTT. J is TRBJ2-2 and V is TRBV29-1, with TRBD1 matching 9 bases. Germline-derived CDR1 and CDR2 are SQVTM and ANQGSEA. V gave up 6 bases and J gave up 2 bases; unmatched junction bases: 4. This CDR3 contains 14 residues.

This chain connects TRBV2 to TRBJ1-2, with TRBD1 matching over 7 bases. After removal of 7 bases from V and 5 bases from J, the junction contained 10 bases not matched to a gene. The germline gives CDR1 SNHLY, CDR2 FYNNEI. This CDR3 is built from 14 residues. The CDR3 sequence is CASKRQGEGYGYTF. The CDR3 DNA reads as TGTGCCAGCAAGCGACAGGGAGAAGGGTATGGCTACACCTTC. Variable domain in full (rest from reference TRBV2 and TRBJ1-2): EPEVTQTPSHQVTQMGQEVILRCVPISNHLYFYWYRQILGQKVEFLVSFYNNEISEKSEIFDDQFSVERPDGSNFTLKIRSTKLEDSAMYFCASKRQGEGYGYTFGSGTRLTVV.

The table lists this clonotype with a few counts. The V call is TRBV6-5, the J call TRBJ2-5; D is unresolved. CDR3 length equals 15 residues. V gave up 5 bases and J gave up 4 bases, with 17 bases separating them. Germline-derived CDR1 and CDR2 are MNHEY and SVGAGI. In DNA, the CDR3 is TGTGCCAGCAGTCTACTGACTGGGGTGAGAGAGACCCAGTACTTC. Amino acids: CASSLLTGVRETQYF.